This T cell receptor (beta chain) was profiled in a study of blood T cell repertoires in COVID-19. Study background: Whether acute or convalescent, the COVID-19 samples came from the United States, Italy and Spain. Sources were T cells, B-cell-depleted T cells, or PBMCs; the material itself was cDNA or gDNA.

As processed by the authors: Counts of nucleated cells, estimated from reference gene primer amplification, were obtained. TCRdb keeps only in-frame clones here, not all; method: immunoSEQ multiplex PCR. The D gene and trimming were derived from the DNA, and the V and J assignments and clone size from that table. The repertoire includes tens of thousands of clones, about 87% of them detected once, and 7.5% to 9.5% sits in the top ten. The V end lost 2 bases, the J end lost 2 bases, and 10 bases lay between the germline ends. The CDR3 consists of 15 residues. Germline V gives CDR1 MGHRA, CDR2 YSYEKL. The clonotype comes from a man of 80 years or more with active or convalescent COVID-19. The gene calls are TRBV4-1 and TRBJ1-3; no clear D. The source material was peripheral blood. CDR3: CASSQSPATGNTIYF. As DNA, the CDR3 is TGCGCCAGCAGCCAAAGCCCCGCCACTGGAAACACCATATATTTT.